This record concerns one T cell receptor beta chain sequence. This specimen belongs to a study of blood T cell repertoires in COVID-19. Background on the study: From the United States, Italy and Spain came samples of acute and convalescent COVID-19. Sources were T cells, B-cell-depleted T cells, or PBMCs; the material itself was cDNA or gDNA.

In the original processing: Amplifying reference gene primers gave estimates of nucleated cell counts. TCRdb keeps only in-frame clones here, not all; method: immunoSEQ multiplex PCR. The V and J calls and clone size are taken from that table; D and trimming were inferred from the DNA. This table has approximately 99,000 clones, around 84% appearing once. The sequenced sample was peripheral blood. This sequence originates from a man aged 65 to 85 with active or convalescent COVID-19.

The chain's CDR3 is CASSVGGGGHQETQYF. CDR3 nucleotide sequence: TGTGCCAGCAGCGTAGGTGGCGGGGGCCACCAAGAGACCCAGTACTTC. The V gene is TRBV9, the J gene TRBJ2-5; the D gene is possibly TRBD2 (7 bases). Germline values: CDR1 SGDLS, CDR2 YYNGEE. The CDR3 extends over 16 amino acids. Trimming left V 0 bases short and J 0 bases short, with 12 bases between.